This T cell receptor (beta chain) is drawn from a study of blood T cell repertoires in COVID-19. The wider study: PBMCs, B-cell-depleted T cells, or T cells provided the cDNA or gDNA that made up the material.

Original methodology: Estimation of nucleated cell counts was performed using reference gene primer amplification. Data came from immunoSEQ multiplex PCR; TCRdb stores just in-frame clones and leaves some out. V and J calls and clone size are as listed in that table; D and trimming were resolved from the DNA. Of 350,000 to 400,000 clones listed, around 89% are singletons. CDR3 length: 18 residues. The V and J ends lost 2 bases and 0 bases respectively, with 18 bases between them. Looked up from germline, CDR1 is SGDLS and CDR2 is YYNGEE. Which cohort a participant joined came from the clinical history participants gave.

Sequencing input: PBMCs or T cells enriched from blood (not recorded which). The chain links TRBV9 to TRBJ1-3; D possibly corresponds to TRBD1 (5 bases). The receptor was derived from a woman aged 18-29 years who had recovered from COVID-19. The CDR3 sequence: CASSVNQVTDISGNTIYF. The CDR3 region has the DNA TGTGCCAGCAGCGTTAACCAGGTGACAGATATCTCTGGAAACACCATATATTTT.